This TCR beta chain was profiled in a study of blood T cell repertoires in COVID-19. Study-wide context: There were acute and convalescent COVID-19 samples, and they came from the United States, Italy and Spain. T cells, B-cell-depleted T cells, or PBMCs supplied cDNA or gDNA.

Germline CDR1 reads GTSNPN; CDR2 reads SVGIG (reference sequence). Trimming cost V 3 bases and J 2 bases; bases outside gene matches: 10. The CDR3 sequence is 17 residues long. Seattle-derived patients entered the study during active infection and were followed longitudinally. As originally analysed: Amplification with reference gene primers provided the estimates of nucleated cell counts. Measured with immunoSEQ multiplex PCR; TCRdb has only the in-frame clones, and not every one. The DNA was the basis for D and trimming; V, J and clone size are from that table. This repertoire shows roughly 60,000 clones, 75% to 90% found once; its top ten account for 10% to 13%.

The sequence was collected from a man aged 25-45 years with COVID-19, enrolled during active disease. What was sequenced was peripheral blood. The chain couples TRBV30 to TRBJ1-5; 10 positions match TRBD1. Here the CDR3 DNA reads TGTGCCTGGAGCCACCGGGACAGGGGTTTCGGCAATCAGCCCCAGCATTTT. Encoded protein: CAWSHRDRGFGNQPQHF.